Each of the 24 T cell receptor beta chains below was sequenced from the same sample in a study of blood T cell repertoires in COVID-19. Some clones are missing from TCRdb's copy, which holds only in-frame ones; the method was immunoSEQ multiplex PCR. The sample has approximately 280,000 clones; around nine tenths are singletons. The material sequenced was peripheral blood. The receptors were sampled from a woman aged 55 to 70 with acute or convalescent COVID-19.

The CDR3, as DNA: TGTGCCAGCAGCACACCCCAGGGGGCGTTCCCTGAAGCTTTCTTT. Translating it yields CASSTPQGAFPEAFF. This chain connects TRBV28 to TRBJ1-1; 8 nucleotides line up with TRBD1. The CDR3 has 15 residues. From germline, CDR1 is MDHEN and CDR2 SYDVKM. Losses at the gene ends were 6 bases for V and 6 bases for J; bases not matched to a gene: 12.

This clone occurred once. The chain links TRBV28 to TRBJ1-1, with 8 nucleotides matching TRBD1. Germline V gene lookup returns CDR1 MDHEN and CDR2 SYDVKM. CDR3 size: 14 residues. The ends lost 5 bases at V and 1 base at J; junction bases unmatched: 3. The CDR3 sequence: CASSPDRGNTEAFF. For the CDR3, the DNA is TGTGCCAGCAGTCCAGACAGGGGGAACACTGAAGCTTTCTTT. Full variable domain (missing parts from reference TRBV28 and TRBJ1-1): DVKVTQSSRYLVKRTGEKVFLECVQDMDHENMFWYRQDPGLGLRLIYFSYDVKMKEKGDIPEGYSVSREKKERFSLILESASTNQTSMYLCASSPDRGNTEAFFGQGTRLTVV.

The J gene is TRBJ1-6, the V gene TRBV7-3; 9 nucleotides line up with TRBD1. The CDR3 is 16 amino acids. V was clipped by 2 bases and J by 7 bases; unmatched bases: 6. The germline CDR1 and CDR2 sequences are SGHTA and FQGTGA. For the CDR3, the DNA is TGTGCCAGCAGCTTAGAGGGACAGGGTATCAATTCACCCCTCCACTTT. Translation: CASSLEGQGINSPLHF. Variable domain in full (rest from reference TRBV7-3 and TRBJ1-6): GAGVSQTPSNKVTEKGKYVELRCDPISGHTALYWYRQSLGQGPEFLIYFQGTGAADDSGLPNDRFFAVRPEGSVSTLKIQRTERGDSAVYLCASSLEGQGINSPLHFGNGTRLTVT.

The CDR3 loop is CATSDPGTPYEQYF. The CDR3 region has the DNA TGTGCCACCAGTGATCCCGGGACACCCTACGAGCAGTACTTC. This chain joins TRBV24-1 and TRBJ2-7; possibly TRBD1 for D (6 bases). V lost 3 bases to trimming and J lost 2 bases, with 10 bases between them. Germline assignment: CDR1 KGHDR and CDR2 SFDVKD. The CDR3 covers 14 residues.

This chain links TRBV6-6 with TRBJ2-7, with 10 bases that match TRBD2. The CDR3 runs 15 residues. Germline assignment: CDR1 MNHNY and CDR2 SVGAGI (reference sequence). V dropped 5 bases and J dropped 1; count of bases not matched to a gene: 5. DNA for the CDR3: TGTGCCAGCAGTGAGGGGACTAGCGTATCCTACGAGCAGTACTTC. It codes for CASSEGTSVSYEQYF.

The genes are TRBV19 and TRBJ1-1; 9 bases are shared with TRBD1. This CDR3 contains 14 residues. Germline trimming cut 9 bases from V and 4 bases from J; bases unmatched to any gene: 9. CDR1 LNHDA and CDR2 SQIVND come from the germline V gene (reference sequence). CDR3 amino acids: CASLRDRAATEAFF. DNA of the CDR3: TGTGCCAGCCTCCGGGACAGGGCGGCCACTGAAGCTTTCTTT.

This clone was seen once. The genes are TRBV7-6 and TRBJ2-2, with TRBD2 matching over 10 bases. V lost 2 bases to trimming and J lost 4 bases; unmatched junction nucleotides: 4. CDR3 size: 16 residues. Germline V lookup: CDR1 SGHVS, CDR2 FNYEAQ. CDR3 protein: CASSLMSGGATGELFF. The CDR3 bases are TGTGCCAGCAGCTTAATGAGCGGGGGGGCCACCGGGGAGCTGTTTTTT.

The V gene is TRBV7-8, the J gene TRBJ2-2; weak D call: TRBD2 (5 bases). This CDR3 is built from 13 residues. Germline lookup yields CDR1 SGHVS and CDR2 FQNEAQ. Trimming removed 6 bases at V and 6 bases at J, with 11 bases between. CDR3 DNA sequence: TGTGCCAGCAGTGCTGGAGCGGCCGGGGAGCTGTTTTTT. This gives the protein CASSAGAAGELFF.

The V gene is TRBV7-6, the J gene TRBJ2-3, with a tentative D call TRBD2 (5 bases). V dropped 0 bases and J dropped 3 bases, with 13 bases sitting between them. This CDR3 comprises 16 residues. Germline CDR1 SGHVS, CDR2 FNYEAQ. The CDR3 bases are TGTGCCAGCAGCTTAGCCCGGGAATACATAACAGATACGCAGTATTTT. It encodes CASSLAREYITDTQYF. The full variable domain, rest sourced from reference TRBV7-6 and TRBJ2-3, is GAGVSQSPRYKVTKRGQDVALRCDPISGHVSLYWYRQALGQGPEFLTYFNYEAQQDKSGLPNDRFSAERPEGSISTLTIQRTEQRDSAMYRCASSLAREYITDTQYFGPGTRLTVL.

The chain recombines TRBV28 with TRBJ2-2; TRBD1 is a possible D gene (5 bases). The CDR3 totals 15 residues. Germline assignment: CDR1 MDHEN and CDR2 SYDVKM. The V gene lost 6 bases and the J gene lost 3 bases, with 14 bases spanning the gap. The CDR3: CASSIRGSYTGELFF. The DNA for the CDR3 is TGTGCCAGCAGCATTAGGGGCAGTTACACCGGGGAGCTGTTTTTT.

The table lists this clone with a few counts. The V and J genes are TRBV20-1 and TRBJ2-3; D gene unclear. The CDR3 totals 11 residues. In germline, CDR1 is DFQATT, CDR2 SNEGSKA (reference sequence). Deletions cut 7 bases from V and 2 bases from J, with 7 bases between. The CDR3 nucleotides read TGCAGTGGGCAGTACACAGATACGCAGTATTTT. Translation: CSGQYTDTQYF.

This chain joins TRBV19 and TRBJ1-6, with 11 bases matching TRBD1. The CDR3 has 16 residues. Germline V gives CDR1 LNHDA, CDR2 SQIVND (reference sequence). Trimming at V came to 5 bases and at J to 7 bases, leaving 7 bases not matched to a gene. CDR3 amino acids: CASSRDRGRQNSPLHF. In DNA form, the CDR3 reads TGTGCCAGTAGTCGGGACAGGGGGAGACAAAATTCACCCCTCCACTTT.

This sequence joins TRBV5-5 and TRBJ1-2; 11 bases are shared with TRBD1. J was trimmed by 5 bases and V by 2 bases; bases with no gene match: 11. This CDR3 spans 17 amino acids. CDR1 is SGHKS, CDR2 YYEKEE, per germline (reference sequence). The CDR3: CASSLRTGGASDYGYTF. CDR3 sequence (DNA): TGTGCCAGCAGCTTAAGGACAGGGGGCGCCTCTGATTATGGCTACACCTTC. Full variable domain (missing parts from reference TRBV5-5 and TRBJ1-2): DAGVTQSPTHLIKTRGQQVTLRCSPISGHKSVSWYQQVLGQGPQFIFQYYEKEERGRGNFPDRFSARQFPNYSSELNVNALLLGDSALYLCASSLRTGGASDYGYTFGSGTRLTVV.

The V gene is TRBV14, the J gene TRBJ2-5, with 9 bases lining up with TRBD2. Trimming removed 4 bases from V and 5 bases from J; junction bases left unmatched: 8. This CDR3 spans 15 amino acids. Germline V gives CDR1 SGHDN, CDR2 FVKESK. CDR3 nucleotide sequence: TGTGCCAGCAGCCCATATAGCGGGAGCGGGGAGACCCAGTACTTC. This codes for CASSPYSGSGETQYF.

The sample holds one count of this clone. This sequence joins TRBV28 and TRBJ1-3; no reliable D call. This CDR3 is built from 14 residues. V gave up 3 bases and J gave up 2 bases, with 8 bases separating them. CDR1 is MDHEN, CDR2 SYDVKM, per germline. CDR3 in DNA: TGTGCCAGCAGTTTCGGGGATACTGGAAACACCATATATTTT. This codes for CASSFGDTGNTIYF.

The chain employs TRBV11-2 and TRBJ2-7; 9 bases line up with TRBD2. Germline lookup yields CDR1 SGHAT and CDR2 FQNNGV. This CDR3 spans 13 amino acids. Trimming took 1 base from V and 6 from J; bases not matched to a gene: 1. As DNA, the CDR3 is TGTGCCAGCAGCTTAGGCGGGGGGGCCGAGCAGTACTTC. Encoded protein: CASSLGGGAEQYF.

J is TRBJ1-5 and V is TRBV19; 8 nucleotides line up with TRBD1. V dropped 3 bases and J dropped 2; count of bases not matched to a gene: 6. This CDR3 has 16 residues. Germline V gene data show CDR1 as LNHDA and CDR2 as SQIVND (reference sequence). The CDR3 loop reads CASSIGQGLGNQPQHF. The DNA for the CDR3 is TGTGCCAGTAGTATCGGACAGGGACTGGGCAATCAGCCCCAGCATTTT.

V and J are TRBV7-2 and TRBJ2-7; D remains ambiguous. Germline V gene lookup returns CDR1 SGHTA and CDR2 FQGNSA. V lost 4 bases, J lost 5 bases, and 15 bases lay in between. This CDR3 is built from 14 residues. The CDR3 DNA reads as TGTGCCAGCAGCTCAAAGGCGGTTTTCGACGAGCAGTACTTC. Its translation is CASSSKAVFDEQYF.

This rearrangement joins TRBV3-1 (or the pseudogene TRBV3-2) to TRBJ2-6; TRBD1 is a possible D gene (8 bases). The germline gives CDR1 LGHDT, CDR2 YNNKEL (reference sequence). Trimming left V 4 bases short and J 0 bases short, with 16 bases between. There are 18 residues in the CDR3. The CDR3: CASSLLQGGGSGANVLTF. DNA for the CDR3: TGTGCCAGCAGCCTCCTACAGGGGGGGGGCTCTGGGGCCAACGTCCTGACTTTC.

The V and J genes are TRBV19 and TRBJ2-3, with no clear D. CDR3 size: 11 residues. Trimming removed 5 bases at V and 3 bases at J, with 3 bases between. Germline V gene sequence: CDR1 LNHDA, CDR2 SQIVND (reference sequence). CDR3 DNA: TGTGCCAGTAGTCGGACAGATACGCAGTATTTT. The encoded protein is CASSRTDTQYF.

The CDR3 sequence: CASSRGTGGEVEAFF. CDR3 sequence (DNA): TGCGCCAGCAGCCGAGGGACAGGGGGCGAAGTTGAAGCTTTCTTT. The chain carries TRBV4-3 and TRBJ1-1; TRBD1 aligns across 12 bases. The CDR3 runs 15 residues. J gave up 7 bases and V 4 bases, and 7 bases lay outside the gene matches. The germline V gene encodes CDR1 LGHNA and CDR2 YSLEER.

The V call is TRBV19, the J call TRBJ1-5; 9 bases fit TRBD1. The junction had 7 bases not matched to a gene; V was cut back by 10 bases and J by 3 bases. Germline CDR1 is LNHDA and CDR2 is SQIVND (reference sequence). This CDR3 is built from 14 residues. CDR3 amino acids: CATATGGYNQPQHF. DNA for the CDR3: TGTGCCACCGCGACAGGGGGATACAATCAGCCCCAGCATTTT.

The chain couples TRBV7-9 to TRBJ1-5, with 7 bases that match TRBD1. The V gene end was trimmed by 5 bases and the J gene end by 4 bases; junction bases not matched to a gene: 5. The CDR3 totals 14 residues. From germline, CDR1 is SEHNR and CDR2 FQNEAQ (reference sequence). CDR3 in amino acids: CASSPRQGNQPQHF. As DNA, the CDR3 is TGTGCCAGCAGCCCCCGACAGGGTAATCAGCCCCAGCATTTT.

V usage is TRBV7-9 and J usage is TRBJ1-5, with D possibly being TRBD1 (5 bases). The CDR3 runs to 15 residues. Trimming removed 1 base at V and 6 bases at J, with 13 bases between. Germline V gene lookup returns CDR1 SEHNR and CDR2 FQNEAQ (reference sequence). CDR3 amino acids: CASSLGGQGGQPQHF. The CDR3, as DNA: TGTGCCAGCAGCTTAGGAGGGCAGGGAGGTCAGCCCCAGCATTTT.